This T cell receptor (beta chain) came from a study of blood T cell repertoires in COVID-19. Assay used: immunoSEQ multiplex PCR; TCRdb lists only in-frame clones, some missing. The profile shows some 170,000 clones, 75% to 85% of them singletons. Germline lookup yields CDR1 LNHDA and CDR2 SQIVND (reference sequence). This CDR3 is built from 17 residues. Trimming took off 5 bases at V and 0 bases at J, with 14 bases between the two ends. The chain uses TRBV19 and TRBJ1-6, with a weak D call TRBD1 (6 bases). This TCR derives from a man aged 45-60 years who had recovered from COVID-19. The sample was PBMCs or T cells enriched from blood (not recorded which). CDR3 coding DNA: TGTGCCAGTAGTGAGGGACACTCGAGCTCCTATAATTCACCCCTCCACTTT. As protein: CASSEGHSSSYNSPLHF.